This T cell receptor (beta chain) is drawn from a study of breast tumors, draining lymph nodes, adjacent tissues. Study-wide results and caveats: That most tumor T cells come from lymph nodes remained unproven. Tumors had less TCR diversity than lymph nodes, more than nontumor tissue.

This clonotype was seen at least ten times. The antigen is not known. The lymph nodes were axillary draining lymph nodes from breast cancer patients. Each CDR3 protein is one row after TCRdb ran MiXCR on the multiplex PCR reads. The sample comprises fewer than 200,000 distinct CDR3 sequences, 33% of which are singletons, and about 4% rests with the top ten. CDR1 SGHVS and CDR2 FNYEAQ come from the germline V gene. The CDR3 runs to 16 residues. V shed 5 bases, J shed 7 bases, and the junction held 12 bases outside the gene matches. The chain recombines TRBV7-6 with TRBJ2-1; 9 bases fit TRBD2. The clonotype comes from a female donor with breast cancer. Some clones in this sample may be carry-over from other donors' samples. Sequencing was carried out using axillary lymph node tissue. The CDR3 region has the DNA TGTGCCAGCAGCCATGATTCCCTAGCGGGATTAAATGAGCAGTTCTTC. Amino acids: CASSHDSLAGLNEQFF. The full variable domain, its missing parts supplied by reference TRBV7-6 and TRBJ2-1, is GAGVSQSPRYKVTKRGQDVALRCDPISGHVSLYWYRQALGQGPEFLTYFNYEAQQDKSGLPNDRFSAERPEGSISTLTIQRTEQRDSAMYRCASSHDSLAGLNEQFFGPGTRLTVL.